Listed below are T cell receptor beta chains from one sample, sequenced in a study of shared clonotypes between healthy human individuals. Some clones are missing from TCRdb's copy, which holds only in-frame ones; the method was immunoSEQ multiplex PCR. The table shows 1.4 million or so clones, with 97% to 99% occurring only once. Sequencing input: naive CD4+ T cells sorted from blood. The receptors here all came from a man in his thirties or forties in good health. The CDR3 runs from the conserved cysteine through the conserved F or W. The D gene is left open where the match is weak. The size of a clone is reported for some rows only, either as once, few or many, or as a class for expanded clones.

D gene	V gene	J gene	clone size	CDR3 DNA	CDR3 protein
-	TRBV2	TRBJ1-2	-	TGTGCCAGCAGTGTGTTTGGGAGTTTACTTCTTGGCTACACCTTC	CASSVFGSLLLGYTF
-	TRBV11-2	TRBJ1-5	-	TGTGCCAGCAGCTTAGGCCCGGGGGCAGGTCAGCCCCAGCATTTT	CASSLGPGAGQPQHF
-	TRBV10-1	TRBJ2-2	-	TGCGCCAGCAGTGCAGACACCGGGGAGCTGTTTTTT	CASSADTGELFF
TRBD1	TRBV5-1	TRBJ1-1	-	TGCGCCAGCAGCTTGAGGGCCGGGACAGAGAGAAGGAGCACTGAAGCTTTCTTT	CASSLRAGTERRSTEAFF
-	TRBV7-9	TRBJ1-1	-	TGTGCCAGCAGCCAGGGACCGGAAACTGAAGCTTTCTTT	CASSQGPETEAFF
TRBD1	TRBV7-2	TRBJ2-4	once	TGTGCCAGCAGCTCTAGGACAGGGGTAGACATTCAGTACTTC	CASSSRTGVDIQYF
-	TRBV9	TRBJ2-1	-	TGTGCCAGCAGCCCCCGGGGTAGCGGATACAATGAGCAGTTCTTC	CASSPRGSGYNEQFF
TRBD2	TRBV28	TRBJ2-7	-	TGTGCCAGCAGTTTACCAGGACTAGCGGGCTACGAGCAGTACTTC	CASSLPGLAGYEQYF
-	TRBV27	TRBJ2-2	-	TGTGCCAGCAGTCAACCTGCGGGGGAGCTGTTTTTT	CASSQPAGELFF
-	TRBV7-9	TRBJ1-5	once	TGTGCCAGCAGCTTAGCAACAGGGAATCAGCCCCAGCATTTT	CASSLATGNQPQHF
-	TRBV4-2	TRBJ2-7	-	TGTGCCAGCAGCCAGGGCCTGAGCTCCTACGAGCAGTACTTC	CASSQGLSSYEQYF
TRBD2	TRBV6-6	TRBJ2-3	-	TGTGCCAGCAAGCTAGCGGGGGGCACAGATACGCAGTATTTT	CASKLAGGTDTQYF
-	TRBV11-2	TRBJ2-7	-	TGTGCCAGCAGCCGTACCCAGGGCTCCTACGAGCAGTACTTC	CASSRTQGSYEQYF
-	TRBV6-5	TRBJ2-3	-	TGTGCCAGCAGTTATGGGCGGAACACGCGCACAGATACGCAGTATTTT	CASSYGRNTRTDTQYF
-	TRBV5-1	TRBJ2-1	-	TGCGCCAGCAGCTTGGCCCCAGGCCTAGGTGAGCAGTTCTTC	CASSLAPGLGEQFF
-	TRBV18	TRBJ2-7	-	TGTGCCAGCTCACCCCTAGGGGGACACACTGGCTACGAGCAGTACTTC	CASSPLGGHTGYEQYF
TRBD1	TRBV5-5	TRBJ1-2	-	TGTGCCAGCAGCGCCAGGGGGTGGAGTGGCTACACCTTC	CASSARGWSGYTF
-	TRBV18	TRBJ1-4	-	TGTGCCAGCTCACCGGTCCCTCCCGGTCTGCAAGTGAGGGAAAAACTGTTTTTT	CASSPVPPGLQVREKLFF
TRBD2	TRBV18	TRBJ2-3	-	TGTGCCAGCTCACCAATAGCGGGCGCCCAAGACACAGATACGCAGTATTTT	CASSPIAGAQDTDTQYF
-	TRBV6-1	TRBJ1-3	-	TGTGCCAGCAGTCCCCTACGCTCTGGAAACACCATATATTTT	CASSPLRSGNTIYF
-	TRBV4-1	TRBJ2-2	-	TGCGCCAGCAGTCGAGGAGCGTCCGTCGGGGAGCTGTTTTTT	CASSRGASVGELFF
-	TRBV19	TRBJ2-2	once	TGTGCCAGTAGTGATTGGGACCTACTCGGAGTTTTGTTTTTT	CASSDWDLLGVLFF
-	TRBV29-1	TRBJ2-5	-	TGCAGCGGCTACAGGGTAAAAGAGACCCAGTACTTC	CSGYRVKETQYF
-	TRBV6-5	TRBJ2-7	-	TGTGCCAGCAGTTCCCCTACCTACGAGCAGTACTTC	CASSSPTYEQYF
-	TRBV6-5	TRBJ2-7	-	TGTGCCAGCAGAAGACTGGGTTATTACGAGCAGTACTTC	CASRRLGYYEQYF
TRBD2	TRBV7-2	TRBJ2-1	-	TGTGCCAGCAGCTTAGTGCCCTTTACTAGCGATGAGCAGTTCTTC	CASSLVPFTSDEQFF
-	TRBV5-1	TRBJ2-3	-	TGCGCCAGCAGCTTGGTACCTAGCGAATACACAGATACGCAGTATTTT	CASSLVPSEYTDTQYF
TRBD2	TRBV2	TRBJ2-7	-	TGTGCCAGCGGGACTAGCGGGAGATTAAACGAGCAGTACTTC	CASGTSGRLNEQYF
-	TRBV6-5	TRBJ2-7	-	TGTGCCAGCAGTTACGGCCGGGCCAGGGAGGAGGAGCAGTACTTC	CASSYGRAREEEQYF
-	TRBV6-1	TRBJ2-2	-	TGTGCCAGCAGTGAAACCCCGTTACGCGGGGCCGGGGAGCTGTTTTTT	CASSETPLRGAGELFF
-	TRBV28	TRBJ2-7	-	TGTGCCAGCAGACCGGGGTCCGTGAACGAGCAGTACTTC	CASRPGSVNEQYF
-	TRBV5-1	TRBJ2-7	-	TGCGCCAGCAGCTTGGGGATTACCTACGAGCAGTACTTC	CASSLGITYEQYF
-	TRBV9	TRBJ2-3	-	TGTGCCAGCAGCGCCGGGCGGGTCGGATATAGCACAGATACGCAGTATTTT	CASSAGRVGYSTDTQYF
TRBD2	TRBV28	TRBJ2-1	once	TGTGCCAGCGGGGGGGAGAGCTACAATGAGCAGTTCTTC	CASGGESYNEQFF
-	TRBV5-1	TRBJ2-1	-	TGCGCCAGCAGCTCACTGTACCAGGGGTTTGCCTACGACAATGAGCAGTTCTTC	CASSSLYQGFAYDNEQFF
TRBD2	TRBV7-9	TRBJ2-3	-	TGTGCCAGCAGTTCAGCGGGAGTAAAGGCGACAGATACGCAGTATTTT	CASSSAGVKATDTQYF
-	TRBV9	TRBJ2-3	few	TGTGCCAGCAGCGTAGTAGGGTCTAGCACAGATACGCAGTATTTT	CASSVVGSSTDTQYF
-	TRBV11-2	TRBJ1-1	-	TGTGCCAGCAGCCTACACGGCGCCGGGAACACTGAAGCTTTCTTT	CASSLHGAGNTEAFF
TRBD1	TRBV29-1	TRBJ2-2	-	TGCAGCGCTCGCTCTGGACAGGGGGCAATCACCGGGGAGCTGTTTTTT	CSARSGQGAITGELFF
-	TRBV28	TRBJ2-7	-	TGTGCCAGCAATTGGGGGTCGGGGCCCTACGAGCAGTACTTC	CASNWGSGPYEQYF
TRBD2	TRBV10-3	TRBJ2-1	-	TGTGCCATCAATCTGGGGATAGCGGGAGCTAAAGAGCAGTTCTTC	CAINLGIAGAKEQFF
-	TRBV5-4	TRBJ2-7	once	TGTGCCAGCAGCGCGAGAGCGCCTTCGCCCGAGCAGTACTTC	CASSARAPSPEQYF
TRBD2	TRBV10-1	TRBJ2-1	-	TGCGCCAGCAGTGGACTAGCGCCTAACCTCAATGAGCAGTTCTTC	CASSGLAPNLNEQFF
-	TRBV10-1	TRBJ2-7	once	TGCGCCAGCAGTGTCAGCCCATTGGGCTACGAGCAGTACTTC	CASSVSPLGYEQYF
-	TRBV11-2	TRBJ2-1	-	TGTGCCAGCAGCTTAGCCTACAATGAGCAGTTCTTC	CASSLAYNEQFF
-	TRBV7-8	TRBJ2-3	-	TGTGCCAGCAGCGACCGACTGCCTCGCGGCACAGATACGCAGTATTTT	CASSDRLPRGTDTQYF
-	TRBV5-4	TRBJ2-7	-	TGTGCCAGCAGCTTGTCACTAGACGAGCAGTACTTC	CASSLSLDEQYF
TRBD2	TRBV19	TRBJ2-2	-	TGTGCCAGTAGTGCCCGACTAGCGGGAGGGCCAGGGGGGGAGCTGTTTTTT	CASSARLAGGPGGELFF